This T cell receptor beta chain emerged from a study of patients and donors after allogeneic stem cell transplantation. This CDR3 spans 14 amino acids. V was pared by 3 bases and J by 7 bases, with 10 bases between. This clonotype was detected many times. TCRdb re-called the RT-PCR reads through MiXCR, storing one row per CDR3 protein. The sample holds more than 150,000 distinct CDR3 sequences, around two fifths seen once. The sequenced material came from blood, either unsorted or a sorted T cell fraction (not recorded which). The rearrangement joins TRBV12-3 or TRBV12-4 to TRBJ1-6; D call uncertain. This TCR came from a human donor who was either an allogeneic HSCT recipient or a stem cell or donor lymphocyte infusion donor (not recorded which). It is not recorded whose cells these are; they may come from a transplant donor. The CDR3 loop reads CASSFMGGNSPLHF. CDR3 sequence (DNA): TGTGCCAGCAGTTTCATGGGTGGCAATTCACCCCTCCACTTT.